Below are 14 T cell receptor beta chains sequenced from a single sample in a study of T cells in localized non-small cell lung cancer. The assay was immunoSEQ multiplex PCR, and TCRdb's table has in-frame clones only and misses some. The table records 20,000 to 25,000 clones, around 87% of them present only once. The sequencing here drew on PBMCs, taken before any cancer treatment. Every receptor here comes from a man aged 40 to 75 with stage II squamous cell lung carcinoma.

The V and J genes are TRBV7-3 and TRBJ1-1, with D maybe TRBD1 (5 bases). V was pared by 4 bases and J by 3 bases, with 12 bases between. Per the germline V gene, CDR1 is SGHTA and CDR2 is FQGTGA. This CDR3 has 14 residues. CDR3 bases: TGTGCCAGCAGCTCTCGACAGTTCCACACTGAAGCTTTCTTT. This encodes CASSSRQFHTEAFF. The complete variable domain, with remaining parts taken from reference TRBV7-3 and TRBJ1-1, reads GAGVSQTPSNKVTEKGKYVELRCDPISGHTALYWYRQSLGQGPEFLIYFQGTGAADDSGLPNDRFFAVRPEGSVSTLKIQRTERGDSAVYLCASSSRQFHTEAFFGQGTRLTVV.

The CDR3 is CASSGGGDLGEQYF. CDR3 DNA: TGTGCCAGCAGTGGAGGTGGGGACCTGGGCGAGCAGTACTTC. The V call is TRBV6-1, the J call TRBJ2-7; the D call may be TRBD1 or TRBD2 (5 bases each). There are 14 residues in the CDR3. Trimming took off 4 bases at V and 6 bases at J, with 16 bases between the two ends. The germline gives CDR1 MNHNS, CDR2 SASEGT.

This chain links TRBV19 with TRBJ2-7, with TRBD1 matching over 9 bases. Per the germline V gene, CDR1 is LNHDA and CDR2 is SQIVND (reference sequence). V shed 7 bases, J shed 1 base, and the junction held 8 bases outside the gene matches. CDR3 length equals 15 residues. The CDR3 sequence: CASTSPGQGSYEQYF. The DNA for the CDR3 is TGTGCCAGTACGTCACCGGGACAGGGTTCCTACGAGCAGTACTTC.

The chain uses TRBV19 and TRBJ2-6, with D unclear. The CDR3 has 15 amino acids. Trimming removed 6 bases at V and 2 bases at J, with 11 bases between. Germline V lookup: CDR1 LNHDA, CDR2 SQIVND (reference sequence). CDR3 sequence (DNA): TGTGCCAGTAGGAATCCGGCGGCTGGGGCCAACGTCCTGACTTTC. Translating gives CASRNPAAGANVLTF.

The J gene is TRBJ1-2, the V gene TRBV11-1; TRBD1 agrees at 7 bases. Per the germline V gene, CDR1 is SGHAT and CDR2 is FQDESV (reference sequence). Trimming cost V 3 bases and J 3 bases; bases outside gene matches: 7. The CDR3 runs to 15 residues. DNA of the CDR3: TGTGCCAGCAGCTTTAACAGGGGATCGGACTATGGCTACACCTTC. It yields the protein CASSFNRGSDYGYTF.

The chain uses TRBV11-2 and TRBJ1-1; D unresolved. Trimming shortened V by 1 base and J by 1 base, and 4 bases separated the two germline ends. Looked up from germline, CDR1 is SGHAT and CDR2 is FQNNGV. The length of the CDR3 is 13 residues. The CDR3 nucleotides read TGTGCCAGCAGCTTAGTCAAGAACACTGAAGCTTTCTTT. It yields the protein CASSLVKNTEAFF.

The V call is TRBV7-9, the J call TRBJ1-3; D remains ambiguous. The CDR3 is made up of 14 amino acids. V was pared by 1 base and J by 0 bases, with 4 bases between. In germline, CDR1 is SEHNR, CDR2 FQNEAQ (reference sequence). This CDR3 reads CASSLGGSGNTIYF. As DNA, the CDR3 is TGTGCCAGCAGCTTAGGCGGCTCTGGAAACACCATATATTTT.

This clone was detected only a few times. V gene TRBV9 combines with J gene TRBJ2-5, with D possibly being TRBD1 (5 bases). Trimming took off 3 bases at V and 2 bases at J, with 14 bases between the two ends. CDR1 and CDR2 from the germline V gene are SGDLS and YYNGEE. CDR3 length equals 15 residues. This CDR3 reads CASSADTGEQETQYF. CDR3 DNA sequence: TGTGCCAGCAGCGCCGACACAGGTGAACAAGAGACCCAGTACTTC. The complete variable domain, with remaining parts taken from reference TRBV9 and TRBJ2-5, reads DSGVTQTPKHLITATGQRVTLRCSPRSGDLSVYWYQQSLDQGLQFLIQYYNGEERAKGNILERFSAQQFPDLHSELNLSSLELGDSALYFCASSADTGEQETQYFGPGTRLLVL.

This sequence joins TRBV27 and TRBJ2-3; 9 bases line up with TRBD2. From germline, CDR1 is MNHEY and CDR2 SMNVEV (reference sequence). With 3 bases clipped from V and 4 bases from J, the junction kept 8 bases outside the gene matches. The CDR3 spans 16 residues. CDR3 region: CASSLILGGGADTQYF. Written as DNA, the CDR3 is TGTGCCAGCAGTTTGATTTTGGGCGGGGGGGCAGATACGCAGTATTTT.

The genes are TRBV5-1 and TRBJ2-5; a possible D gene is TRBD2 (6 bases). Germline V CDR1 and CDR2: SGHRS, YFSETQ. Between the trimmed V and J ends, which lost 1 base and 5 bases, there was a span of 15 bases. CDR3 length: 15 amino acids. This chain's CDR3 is CASSLSGTPLETQYF. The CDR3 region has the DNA TGCGCCAGCAGCTTGTCCGGGACTCCTCTCGAGACCCAGTACTTC.

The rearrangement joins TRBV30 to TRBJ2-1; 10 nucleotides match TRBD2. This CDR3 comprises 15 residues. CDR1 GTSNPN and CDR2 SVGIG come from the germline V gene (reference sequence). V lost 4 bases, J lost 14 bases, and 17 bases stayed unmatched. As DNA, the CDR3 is TGTGCCTGGAAAGCTCTAGCGGGAGATATCCCCAAAGAGTTCTTC. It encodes CAWKALAGDIPKEFF.

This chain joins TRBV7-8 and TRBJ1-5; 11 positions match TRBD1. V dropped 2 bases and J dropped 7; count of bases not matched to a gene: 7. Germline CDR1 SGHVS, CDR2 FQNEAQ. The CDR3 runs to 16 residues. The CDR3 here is CASSLTDRGPGQPQHF. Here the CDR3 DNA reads TGTGCCAGCAGCTTAACGGACAGGGGGCCGGGGCAGCCCCAGCATTTT.

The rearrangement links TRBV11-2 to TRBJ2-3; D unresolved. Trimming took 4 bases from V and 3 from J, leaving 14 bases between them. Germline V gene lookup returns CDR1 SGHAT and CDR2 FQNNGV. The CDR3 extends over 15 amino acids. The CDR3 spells CASSSTRGETDTQYF. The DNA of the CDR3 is TGTGCCAGCAGCTCAACGAGAGGAGAGACAGATACGCAGTATTTT.

The CDR3 reads CASSQWAGAQETQYF. In DNA, the CDR3 is TGTGCCAGCAGCCAATGGGCGGGGGCCCAAGAGACCCAGTACTTC. V is TRBV16 and J is TRBJ2-5; perhaps TRBD2 as D (7 bases). Deletions cut 1 base from V and 1 base from J, with 10 bases between. Germline values: CDR1 KGHSY, CDR2 FQNENV. This CDR3 is 15 amino acids long.